A single T cell receptor beta chain is shown here with its context. Seattle participants joined during active infection and were tracked over time. The repertoire was sequenced with immunoSEQ multiplex PCR; TCRdb's copy has only in-frame clones and lacks some. The sample contains 310,000 or so clones, 80% to 90% of which appear only once. This specimen comes from a study of blood T cell repertoires in COVID-19. About the study: From T cells, B-cell-depleted T cells, or PBMCs came the material, which was cDNA or gDNA.

V shed 4 bases and J 3 bases; nucleotides not matched to a gene: 6. Germline CDR1 is KGHDR and CDR2 is SFDVKD. This CDR3 comprises 17 residues. The chain links TRBV24-1 to TRBJ2-1; TRBD2 matches at 12 bases. The sequence was obtained from a young man with COVID-19, enrolled during active disease. The sequenced sample was peripheral blood. CDR3 loop: CATSEATSGRYYNEQFF. CDR3 nucleotides: TGTGCCACCAGTGAGGCGACTAGCGGGAGATACTACAATGAGCAGTTCTTC.